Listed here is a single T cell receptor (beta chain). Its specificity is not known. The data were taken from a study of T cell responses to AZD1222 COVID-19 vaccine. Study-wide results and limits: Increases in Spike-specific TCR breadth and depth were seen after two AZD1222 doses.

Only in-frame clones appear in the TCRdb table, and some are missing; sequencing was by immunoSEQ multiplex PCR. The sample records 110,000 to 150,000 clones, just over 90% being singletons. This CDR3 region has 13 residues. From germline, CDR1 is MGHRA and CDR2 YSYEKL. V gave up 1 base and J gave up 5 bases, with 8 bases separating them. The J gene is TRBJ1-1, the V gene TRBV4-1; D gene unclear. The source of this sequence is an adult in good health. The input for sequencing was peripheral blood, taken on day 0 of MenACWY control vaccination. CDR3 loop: CASSQVLWTEAFF. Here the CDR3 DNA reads TGCGCCAGCAGCCAAGTCCTGTGGACTGAAGCTTTCTTT.